The clone carrying this T cell receptor (beta chain) showed up just once. The sample is drawn from a study of T cell changes during pregnancy in multiple sclerosis. Germline-derived CDR1 and CDR2 are MGHDK and SYGVNS. The CDR3 has 14 residues. Trimming removed 7 bases from V and 3 bases from J; junction bases left unmatched: 7. This table comes from immunoSEQ multiplex PCR, and its TCRdb copy is limited to in-frame clones, with some not included. Among some 99,000 clones listed, about 94% were seen once. This chain connects TRBV25-1 to TRBJ1-1, with 8 bases matching TRBD1. Sequencing was performed on peripheral blood, taken after pregnancy. The receptor was isolated from a female donor with multiple sclerosis, enrolled in a pregnancy study. The CDR3 here is CASKNRGEDTEAFF. In DNA form, the CDR3 reads TGTGCCAGCAAAAACAGGGGGGAAGACACTGAAGCTTTCTTT.